The clone carrying this T cell receptor beta chain was seen a few times. In germline, CDR1 is SGHTA, CDR2 FQGTGA. The CDR3 has 14 amino acids. Trimming removed 2 bases at V and 7 bases at J, with 12 bases between. The data originate from a study of Graves' ophthalmopathy and Graves' hyperthyroidism. Amplification from RNA transcripts yielded the TCR beta CDR3 regions. Investigators did first-round RT-PCR with HTBI primers, then second-round multiplex PCR. Using its own MiXCR run on the multiplex PCR reads, TCRdb lists one record per CDR3 protein. The sample carries some 250,000 distinct CDR3 sequences, around 50% recorded once.

Sequencing was carried out using peripheral blood. This chain links TRBV7-3 with TRBJ1-3; D may be TRBD1 (6 bases). The origin of this receptor is an adult man with Graves' ophthalmopathy. CDR3 nucleotides: TGTGCCAGCAGCTTAGCACCAGGGGTTAACACCATATATTTT. It encodes CASSLAPGVNTIYF. Together with reference TRBV7-3 and TRBJ1-3, the CDR3 gives the full variable domain: GAGVSQTPSNKVTEKGKYVELRCDPISGHTALYWYRQSLGQGPEFLIYFQGTGAADDSGLPNDRFFAVRPEGSVSTLKIQRTERGDSAVYLCASSLAPGVNTIYFGEGSWLTVV.